This T cell receptor (beta chain) comes out of a study of post-analysis software for immune sequencing data. Study-wide context: The study covered relapsing-remitting, secondary progressive and progressive-relapsing courses of multiple sclerosis. General observations from the study: Under the F measure, samples that were prepared in one batch clustered strongly together. TRBV5-6, TRBV5-1 and TRBV20-1 were among four or five TRBV segments more frequent in patients than controls. Multiple sclerosis patients had significantly lower normalized Chao1 diversity than controls.

In germline, CDR1 is LGHNA, CDR2 YSLEER. The CDR3 is made up of 17 amino acids. Note on this clonotype: Its antigen is undetermined. Possible read error: a much larger clone is one base away.

Researchers reported that TCR beta cDNA libraries carried unique molecular identifiers. Yield was 500,000 to 600,000 cDNA molecules from roughly 1 to 10 million T cells. Each CDR3 protein gets one entry after TCRdb re-called the PCR reads with MiXCR. Of some 690,000 distinct CDR3 sequences detected, 30% appear once; the ten largest clones hold roughly 0.57%. Sequencing was carried out using blood. The chain links TRBV4-3 to TRBJ2-1; D may be TRBD1 or TRBD2 (5 bases each). The sequence was obtained from a girl aged 10-17 years with multiple sclerosis. The CDR3 bases are TGCACCAGCAGCCCAAGATCTCTGGGGGTGCCGAGAGACGAGCAGTTCTTC. This translates into CTSSPRSLGVPRDEQFF.